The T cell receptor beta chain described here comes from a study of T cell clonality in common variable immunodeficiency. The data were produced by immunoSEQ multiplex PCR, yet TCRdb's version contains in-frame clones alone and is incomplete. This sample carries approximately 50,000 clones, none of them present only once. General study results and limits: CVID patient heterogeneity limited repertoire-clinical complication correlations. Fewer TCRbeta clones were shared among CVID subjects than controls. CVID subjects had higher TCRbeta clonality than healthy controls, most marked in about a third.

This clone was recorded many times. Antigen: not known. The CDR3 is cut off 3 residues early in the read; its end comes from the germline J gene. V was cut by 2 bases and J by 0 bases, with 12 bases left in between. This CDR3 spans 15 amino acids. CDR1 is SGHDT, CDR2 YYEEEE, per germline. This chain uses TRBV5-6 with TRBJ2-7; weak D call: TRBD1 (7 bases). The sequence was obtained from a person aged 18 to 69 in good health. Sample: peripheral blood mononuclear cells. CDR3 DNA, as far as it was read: TGTGCCAGCAGCTTCCAGGGGGGCAGCTCCTACGAG. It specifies CASSFQGGSSYE. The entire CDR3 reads CASSFQGGSSYEQYF. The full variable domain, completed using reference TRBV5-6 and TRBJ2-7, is DAGVTQSPTHLIKTRGQQVTLRCSPKSGHDTVSWYQQALGQGPQFIFQYYEEEERQRGNFPDRFSGHQFPNYSSELNVNALLLGDSALYLCASSFQGGSSYEQYFGPGTRLTVT.